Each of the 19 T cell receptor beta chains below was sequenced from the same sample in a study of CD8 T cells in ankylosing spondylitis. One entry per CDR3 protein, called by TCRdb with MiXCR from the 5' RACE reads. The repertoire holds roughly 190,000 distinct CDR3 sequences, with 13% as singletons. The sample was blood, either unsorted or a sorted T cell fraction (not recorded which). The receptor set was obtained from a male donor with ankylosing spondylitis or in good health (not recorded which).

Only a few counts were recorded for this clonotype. The CDR3 sequence: CSARTSGSNEQYF. DNA for the CDR3: TGCAGTGCTAGAACTAGCGGGAGCAACGAGCAGTACTTC. The chain links TRBV20-1 to TRBJ2-7, with TRBD2 matching 11 bases. V shed 2 bases, J shed 5 bases, and the junction held 2 bases outside the gene matches. Germline CDR1 reads DFQATT; CDR2 reads SNEGSKA (reference sequence). This CDR3 has 13 amino acids.

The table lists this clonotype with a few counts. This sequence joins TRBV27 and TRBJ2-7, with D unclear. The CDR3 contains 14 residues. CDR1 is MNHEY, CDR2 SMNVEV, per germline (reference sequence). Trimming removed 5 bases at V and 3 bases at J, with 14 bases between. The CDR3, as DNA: TGTGCCAGCAGTGCCCGACGGATACTCTACGAGCAGTACTTC. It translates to CASSARRILYEQYF.

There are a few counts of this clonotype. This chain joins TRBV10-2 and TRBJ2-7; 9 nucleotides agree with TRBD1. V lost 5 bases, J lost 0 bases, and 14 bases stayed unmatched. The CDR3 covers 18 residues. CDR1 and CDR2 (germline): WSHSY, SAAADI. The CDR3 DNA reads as TGCGCCAGCAGTCGCACCTCTGGACAGGGGTCAATCTCCTACGAGCAGTACTTC. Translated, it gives CASSRTSGQGSISYEQYF.

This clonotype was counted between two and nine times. CDR3 DNA: TGTGCCACCAGCCCGGGACAGGGGGTAGGAGATACGCAGTATTTT. Its translation is CATSPGQGVGDTQYF. The chain joins TRBV24-1 to TRBJ2-3; 11 nucleotides line up with TRBD1. Germline V gene sequence: CDR1 KGHDR, CDR2 SFDVKD. The CDR3 runs to 15 residues. Unmatched junction bases numbered 7, after V lost 7 bases and J lost 5 bases.

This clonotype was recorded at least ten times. CDR3 residues: CSGTSGTNYNEQFF. CDR3 DNA sequence: TGCAGCGGGACTAGCGGAACCAACTACAATGAGCAGTTCTTC. The V gene is TRBV29-1, the J gene TRBJ2-1, with 10 bases fitting TRBD2. The germline gives CDR1 SQVTM, CDR2 ANQGSEA. The CDR3 loop spans 14 amino acids. Unmatched junction bases numbered 6, after V lost 7 bases and J lost 3 bases.

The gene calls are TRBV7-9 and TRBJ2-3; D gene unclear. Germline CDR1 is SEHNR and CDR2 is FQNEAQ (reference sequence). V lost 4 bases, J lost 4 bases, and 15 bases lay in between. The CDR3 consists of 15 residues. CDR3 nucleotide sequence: TGTGCCAGCAGCTCCCCCCCCACCATCGCAGATACGCAGTATTTT. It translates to CASSSPPTIADTQYF.

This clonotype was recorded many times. The CDR3 DNA reads as TGTGCCAGCAGCCAAGAGACAGTCCACTCCTACGAGCAGTACTTC. Its protein is CASSQETVHSYEQYF. The chain combines TRBV3-1 with TRBJ2-7; D perhaps matches TRBD1 (5 bases). Looked up from germline, CDR1 is LGHDT and CDR2 is YNNKEL (reference sequence). With 0 bases removed from V and 0 bases from J, the gap between germline ends came to 9 bases. This CDR3 has 15 amino acids.

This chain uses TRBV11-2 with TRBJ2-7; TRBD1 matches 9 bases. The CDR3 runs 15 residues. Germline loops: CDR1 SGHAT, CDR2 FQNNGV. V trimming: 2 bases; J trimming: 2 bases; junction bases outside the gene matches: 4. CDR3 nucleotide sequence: TGTGCCAGCAGCTTAACAGGGGGCCCTGCCTACGAGCAGTACTTC. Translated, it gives CASSLTGGPAYEQYF.

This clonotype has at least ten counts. CDR3 in amino acids: CASSMIQGALRGTEAFF. For the CDR3, the DNA is TGTGCCAGCAGCATGATACAGGGGGCGCTGAGGGGGACTGAAGCTTTCTTT. The rearrangement uses TRBV7-8 and TRBJ1-1, with 9 bases matching TRBD1. V lost 5 bases, J lost 5 bases, and 15 bases stayed unmatched. This CDR3 is 17 amino acids long. CDR1 is SGHVS, CDR2 FQNEAQ, per germline.

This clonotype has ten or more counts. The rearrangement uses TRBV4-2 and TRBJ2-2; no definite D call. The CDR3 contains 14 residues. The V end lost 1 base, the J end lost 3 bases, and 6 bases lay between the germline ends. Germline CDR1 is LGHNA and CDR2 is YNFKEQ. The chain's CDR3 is CASSQAEDTGELFF. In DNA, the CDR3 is TGTGCCAGCAGCCAAGCAGAGGACACCGGGGAGCTGTTTTTT.

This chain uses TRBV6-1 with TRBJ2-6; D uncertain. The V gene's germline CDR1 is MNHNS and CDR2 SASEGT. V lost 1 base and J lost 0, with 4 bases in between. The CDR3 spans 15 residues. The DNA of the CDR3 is TGTGCCAGCAGTGAAGTAGACTCTGGGGCCAACGTCCTGACTTTC. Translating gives CASSEVDSGANVLTF.

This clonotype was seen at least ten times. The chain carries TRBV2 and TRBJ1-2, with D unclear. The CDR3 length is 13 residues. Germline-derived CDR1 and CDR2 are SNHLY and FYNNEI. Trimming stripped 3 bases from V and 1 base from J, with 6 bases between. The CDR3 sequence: CASSEERNYGYTF. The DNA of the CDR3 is TGTGCCAGCAGTGAGGAGCGTAACTATGGCTACACCTTC.

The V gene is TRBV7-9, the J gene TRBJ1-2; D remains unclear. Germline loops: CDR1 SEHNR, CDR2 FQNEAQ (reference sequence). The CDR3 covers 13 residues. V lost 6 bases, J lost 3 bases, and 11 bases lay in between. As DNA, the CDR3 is TGTGCCAGCAGTCGGACGGTGGACTATGGCTACACCTTC. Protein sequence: CASSRTVDYGYTF.

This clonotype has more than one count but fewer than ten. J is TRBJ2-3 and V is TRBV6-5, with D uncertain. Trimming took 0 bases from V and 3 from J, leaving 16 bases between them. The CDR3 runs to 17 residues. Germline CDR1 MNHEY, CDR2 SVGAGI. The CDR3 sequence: CASSYSKGRFRTDTQYF. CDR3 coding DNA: TGTGCCAGCAGTTACTCGAAAGGCAGGTTTAGGACAGATACGCAGTATTTT.

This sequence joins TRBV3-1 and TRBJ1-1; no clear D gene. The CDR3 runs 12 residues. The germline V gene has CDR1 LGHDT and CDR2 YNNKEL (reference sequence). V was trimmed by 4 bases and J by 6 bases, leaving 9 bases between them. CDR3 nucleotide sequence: TGTGCCAGCAGCCCCTCTAGGTCTGAAGCTTTCTTT. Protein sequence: CASSPSRSEAFF.

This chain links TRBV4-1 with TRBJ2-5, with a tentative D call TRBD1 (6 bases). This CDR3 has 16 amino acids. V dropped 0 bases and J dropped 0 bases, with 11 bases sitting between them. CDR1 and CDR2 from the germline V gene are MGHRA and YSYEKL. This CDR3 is CASSQEGGQNQETQYF. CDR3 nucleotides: TGCGCCAGCAGCCAAGAAGGAGGACAGAACCAAGAGACCCAGTACTTC.

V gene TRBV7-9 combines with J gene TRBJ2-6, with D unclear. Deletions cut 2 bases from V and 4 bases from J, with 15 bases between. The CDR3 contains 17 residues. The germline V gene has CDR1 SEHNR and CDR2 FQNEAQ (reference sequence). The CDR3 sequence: CASSLIGVETGANVLTF. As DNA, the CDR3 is TGTGCCAGCAGCTTAATTGGCGTGGAGACCGGGGCCAACGTCCTGACTTTC. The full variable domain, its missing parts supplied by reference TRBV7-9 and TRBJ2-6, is DTGVSQNPRHKITKRGQNVTFRCDPISEHNRLYWYRQTLGQGPEFLTYFQNEAQLEKSRLLSDRFSAERPKGSFSTLEIQRTEQGDSAMYLCASSLIGVETGANVLTFGAGSRLTVL.

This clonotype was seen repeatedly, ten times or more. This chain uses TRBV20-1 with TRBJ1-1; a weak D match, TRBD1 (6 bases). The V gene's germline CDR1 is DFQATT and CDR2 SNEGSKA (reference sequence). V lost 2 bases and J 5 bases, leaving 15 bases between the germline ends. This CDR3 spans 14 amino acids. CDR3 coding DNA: TGCAGTGCTAGAAATCTCGCAGGGGAAACTGAAGCTTTCTTT. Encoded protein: CSARNLAGETEAFF.

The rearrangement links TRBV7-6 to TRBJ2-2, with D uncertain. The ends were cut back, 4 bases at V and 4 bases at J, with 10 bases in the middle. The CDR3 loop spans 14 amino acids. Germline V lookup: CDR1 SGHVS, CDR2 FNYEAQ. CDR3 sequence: CASSSRPGTGELFF. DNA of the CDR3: TGTGCCAGCAGCTCGAGGCCGGGCACCGGGGAGCTGTTTTTT.